These T cell receptor beta chains were read from a single sample in a study of T-cell memory formation after mild COVID-19. TCRdb ran MiXCR on the 5' RACE reads and lists one entry per CDR3 protein. This table has hundreds of thousands of distinct CDR3 sequences, around a quarter appearing once. The sequenced material came from PBMCs or a T cell subset sorted from them (not recorded which). These receptors all stem from an adult woman who had mild COVID-19 (a few samples of this study predate the infection). Cell type and time point are not known. CDR3s include the opening cysteine and the closing phenylalanine or tryptophan. The D gene is left open where the match is weak. The size of a clone is reported for some rows only, either as once, few or many, or as a class for expanded clones.

clone size	D gene	V gene	J gene	CDR3 DNA	CDR3 protein
few	TRBD2	TRBV4-2	TRBJ2-3	TGTGCCAGCAGCCCTCCGACTAGCGGGAGCGCAGATACGCAGTATTTT	CASSPPTSGSADTQYF
.	.	TRBV7-8	TRBJ1-1	TGTGCCAGCAGCTCACGTACCCCGCCAGACACTGAAGCTTTCTTT	CASSSRTPPDTEAFF
.	TRBD2	TRBV12-5	TRBJ2-2	TGTGCTAGTGGCTCGCGGGGGGCGGCCGGGGAGCTGTTTTTT	CASGSRGAAGELFF
few	.	TRBV5-1	TRBJ1-1	TGCGCCAGCAGTCCCGACAGCACGAACACTGAAGCTTTCTTT	CASSPDSTNTEAFF
few	TRBD2	TRBV5-6	TRBJ2-7	TGTGCCAGCAGCAGACTAGCGGGACACTACGAGCAGTACTTC	CASSRLAGHYEQYF
.	.	TRBV5-1	TRBJ1-2	TGCGCCAGCAGCATAGGGACGCAGTACTATGGCTACACCTTC	CASSIGTQYYGYTF
few	.	TRBV7-9	TRBJ1-1	TGTGCCAGCAGCTTAGCGCTGGGGGAAGCTTTCTTT	CASSLALGEAFF
few	.	TRBV10-3	TRBJ1-2	TGTGCCAGCAACTCAGGGGAATCTAACTATGGCTACACCTTC	CASNSGESNYGYTF
.	.	TRBV7-3	TRBJ1-2	TGTGCCACCCTGAGGGTCCGGCTCGGATATGGCTACACCTTC	CATLRVRLGYGYTF
few	TRBD1	TRBV4-2	TRBJ2-7	TGTGCCAGCAGCCAAGAGGCAGGGGGCAGGTCGGGGGAGCAGTACTTC	CASSQEAGGRSGEQYF
few	TRBD1	TRBV2	TRBJ1-2	TGTGCCAGCAGTGAGAACAGGGGGCGCGGAGGCTATGGCTACACCTTC	CASSENRGRGGYGYTF
.	.	TRBV5-1	TRBJ2-5	TGCGCCAGCAGCTGGGGGCCCCAAGAGACCCAGTACTTC	CASSWGPQETQYF
.	.	TRBV3-1	TRBJ2-2	TGTGCCAGCAGCCAATACCGGTCCCGAGAGAACACCGGGGAGCTGTTTTTT	CASSQYRSRENTGELFF
.	TRBD1	TRBV6-1	TRBJ2-7	TGTGCCAGCAGTGGGAGACAGGGCTACAAGCAGTACTTC	CASSGRQGYKQYF
.	.	TRBV19	TRBJ1-5	TGTGCCAGTAGTTCGGGACGACCCAGTAGCAATCAGCCCCAGCATTTT	CASSSGRPSSNQPQHF
few	.	TRBV4-3	TRBJ2-1	TGCGCCAGCAGCCAAGATAGGGCTAGCAATGAGCAGTTCTTC	CASSQDRASNEQFF
few	TRBD2	TRBV12-3/TRBV12-4	TRBJ2-2	TGTGCCAGCACCCGGGGCGGGAGTTGGATCACCGGGGAGCTGTTTTTT	CASTRGGSWITGELFF
few	TRBD1	TRBV12-3/TRBV12-4	TRBJ1-3	TGTGCCAGCAGTTTAGGACAGGGAGCTGGAAACACCATATATTTT	CASSLGQGAGNTIYF
few	TRBD1	TRBV19	TRBJ2-7	TGTGCCAGTACCCCGGGACAGGGGCGCTCCTACGAGCAGTACTTC	CASTPGQGRSYEQYF
few	.	TRBV7-9	TRBJ2-3	TGTGCCAGCAGGCTTCTTAGCGCCCACACAGATACGCAGTATTTT	CASRLLSAHTDTQYF
.	.	TRBV24-1	TRBJ2-7	TGTGCCACCAGTGACCCTGGACACTACGAGCAGTACTTC	CATSDPGHYEQYF
many	TRBD1	TRBV5-1	TRBJ1-2	TGCGCCAGCAGCGGGGGCCGGACAGGGGGCGGCGGCTACACCTTC	CASSGGRTGGGGYTF
few	.	TRBV6-5	TRBJ1-1	TGTGCCAGCAGCTACGGTAGTGAAGCTTTCTTT	CASSYGSEAFF
.	TRBD1	TRBV4-2	TRBJ2-7	TGTGCCAGCAGCCAAGACAGGGGGCTCAACGAGCAGTACTTC	CASSQDRGLNEQYF
few	TRBD1	TRBV6-6	TRBJ1-1	TGTGCCAGCACGCCGGGACAGGGACCGGCTGAAGCTTTCTTT	CASTPGQGPAEAFF
few	.	TRBV12-3/TRBV12-4	TRBJ2-5	TGTGCCAGCAGTTTTCGGGCGGCGGGAAGTCTAGGAGAGACCCAGTACTTC	CASSFRAAGSLGETQYF
.	.	TRBV6-5	TRBJ1-2	TGTGCCAGCAGTTACTCAGGCCTTCCGACCTATGGCTACACCTTC	CASSYSGLPTYGYTF
.	.	TRBV7-6	TRBJ2-1	TGTGCCAGCAGCTTATTCGGCGGGATAAGGTGGAATGAGCAGTTCTTC	CASSLFGGIRWNEQFF
few	.	TRBV4-2	TRBJ2-1	TGTGCCAGCAGCCAATACCGATTGAGTGAGCAGTTCTTC	CASSQYRLSEQFF
few	TRBD1	TRBV27	TRBJ2-3	TGTGCCAGCAGTTTCAACAGGGGCGTGGGGCTAGGCACAGATACGCAGTATTTT	CASSFNRGVGLGTDTQYF
few	.	TRBV5-1	TRBJ1-2	TGCGCCAGCAGCTTGGGTGGACAGAACTATGGCTACACCTTC	CASSLGGQNYGYTF
.	.	TRBV6-6	TRBJ2-1	TGTGCCAGCAGTTACCGGGATCAGCAGGGTGAGCAGTTCTTC	CASSYRDQQGEQFF
few	TRBD1	TRBV9	TRBJ2-1	TGTGCCAGCAGCCTAGCCTACAGGGGTACCTACAATGAGCAGTTCTTC	CASSLAYRGTYNEQFF
.	TRBD1	TRBV5-1	TRBJ1-2	TGCGCCAGCAGCTCCTGGACAGGACTTCGAGGCTACACCTTC	CASSSWTGLRGYTF
.	.	TRBV29-1	TRBJ2-1	TGCAGCGTTGTCCCCAATGGATACAATGAGCAGTTCTTC	CSVVPNGYNEQFF
.	TRBD2	TRBV10-3	TRBJ2-1	TGTGCCATCAGGGCAGGAGTAGCGGGGGGGAATGAGCAGTTCTTC	CAIRAGVAGGNEQFF
many	.	TRBV7-3	TRBJ2-2	TGTGCCAGCAGCTTAATGAACACCGGGGAGCTGTTTTTT	CASSLMNTGELFF
few	.	TRBV11-3	TRBJ2-4	TGTGCCAGCAGCTCCAGCGGACGGGCCAAAAACATTCAGTACTTC	CASSSSGRAKNIQYF
.	TRBD1	TRBV14	TRBJ2-1	TGTGCCAGCAGCCAAGAGCGGGACAGGGTATGGGATGAGCAGTTCTTC	CASSQERDRVWDEQFF
.	TRBD1	TRBV12-3/TRBV12-4	TRBJ1-5	TGTGCCAGCAGCCTGGGACAGGGTTGGGGCAATCAGCCCCAGCATTTT	CASSLGQGWGNQPQHF
.	.	TRBV11-2	TRBJ2-1	TGTGCCAGCAGCTTAGTTGGCGCGGGGACCAATGAGCAGTTCTTC	CASSLVGAGTNEQFF